This T cell receptor (beta chain) stems from a study of T cell repertoires in cytomegalovirus infection. One entry per CDR3 protein results from TCRdb running MiXCR on the reads. The sample has 110,000 to 150,000 distinct CDR3 sequences, 30% to 40% seen once; the top ten hold 45% to 60%. This clonotype was detected many times. The antigen is not known. Per the germline V gene, CDR1 is SGHVS and CDR2 is FNYEAQ. The CDR3 is 15 amino acids. V shed 1 base and J 4 bases; nucleotides not matched to a gene: 2. The origin of this receptor is a human donor in good health (CMV status not recorded). Some clones in this sample may be carry-over from other donors' samples. The rearrangement joins TRBV7-6 to TRBJ2-3; TRBD2 aligns across 10 bases. The source material was CD8+ T cells from cultured PBMCs, sampled from culture after CMV antigen stimulation. In DNA, the CDR3 is TGTGCCAGCAGCTTAGGAGCGGGAGGGGCAGATACGCAGTATTTT. This encodes CASSLGAGGADTQYF.